Shown below are 31 T cell receptor beta chains from a single sample sequenced in a study of T cell clusters in autoimmune cytopenias. One tube held mixed TRB-A and TRB-B primer pools for touch-down PCR. TCRdb reworked the multiplex PCR reads into one entry per CDR3 protein, no DNA. The clone table shows under 8,500 distinct CDR3 sequences, with the ten largest holding around 10%. Each sample's input was about 250 ng genomic DNA, 38,000 or so genome equivalents. This sample was shared with a second study, whose subject was T cell repertoires in aging, cancer and after chemotherapy.

The sequenced material came from peripheral blood. These receptors were taken from a human donor in good health.

According to its frequency, this clonotype is medium-sized. This chain links TRBV6-5 with TRBJ2-7; the D call from TCRdb, TRBD1, cannot be confirmed without DNA. From germline, CDR1 is MNHEY and CDR2 SVGAGI. The CDR3 consists of 14 residues. CDR3 sequence: CASSRTGGASEQYF.

This clonotype is deemed medium-sized by its frequency. The rearrangement uses TRBV19 and TRBJ2-7; TCRdb indicates TRBD2, and absent DNA this call remains unverified. CDR1 is LNHDA and CDR2 is SQIVND in the germline V gene (reference sequence). There are 12 residues in the CDR3. Here the CDR3 reads CASSPGTPEQYF.

V is TRBV7-2 and J is TRBJ2-1; the D call of TRBD2 rests on TCRdb alone, since no DNA is present to check it. The CDR3 is 12 amino acids. Germline assignment: CDR1 SGHTA and CDR2 FQGNSA. The CDR3 sequence: CASSFDPSAQFF.

The V gene is TRBV6-1, the J gene TRBJ2-5; the TRBD1 assignment by TCRdb is unverifiable without DNA. Germline assignment: CDR1 MNHNS and CDR2 SASEGT. The CDR3 totals 16 residues. CDR3 region: CASSDPGEGTGETQYF.

The chain has TRBV6-2 or TRBV6-3 and TRBJ2-7. The CDR3 runs 15 residues. CDR1 and CDR2 from the germline V gene are MNHEY and SVGEGT. The CDR3 protein is CASSYATPTTYEQYF.

The rearrangement links TRBV20-1 to TRBJ1-1; there is no DNA to check the TCRdb D call of TRBD1. The CDR3 contains 12 residues. Germline loops: CDR1 DFQATT, CDR2 SNEGSKA (reference sequence). CDR3 sequence: CSARTGGASAFF.

The chain combines TRBV24-1 with TRBJ1-3; TCRdb's D call, TRBD1, is unchecked because there is no DNA. Germline V gene sequence: CDR1 KGHDR, CDR2 SFDVKD. The CDR3 consists of 16 residues. The CDR3 here is CATSDPRDSSGNTIYF.

This clonotype registers medium-sized by frequency. The chain is built from TRBV19 and TRBJ2-1; the TCRdb D gene call, TRBD1, has no DNA to confirm it. CDR1 is LNHDA and CDR2 is SQIVND in the germline V gene (reference sequence). The length of the CDR3 is 13 residues. This CDR3 reads CASRRGARGEQFF.

Measured by frequency, this clonotype is medium-sized (0.01 to 0.1%). The CDR3 loop is CASSPDNSYEQYF. The V and J genes are TRBV5-4 and TRBJ2-7. The CDR3 covers 13 residues. CDR1 and CDR2 from the germline V gene are SGHNT and YYREEE (reference sequence).

V usage is TRBV27 and J usage is TRBJ2-7; TCRdb selects TRBD1, and the lack of DNA leaves this call unchecked. Germline V gene lookup returns CDR1 MNHEY and CDR2 SMNVEV (reference sequence). The CDR3 has 14 amino acids. This chain's CDR3 is CASSLRDRGYEQYF.

This rearrangement joins TRBV6-2 or TRBV6-3 to TRBJ1-1; with no DNA, the TCRdb D assignment of TRBD1 cannot be verified. Germline V gene sequence: CDR1 MNHEY, CDR2 SVGEGT. The CDR3 spans 16 residues. This chain's CDR3 is CASSYLGGAPYGEAFF.

The chain has TRBV24-1 and TRBJ2-3. From germline, CDR1 is KGHDR and CDR2 SFDVKD. This CDR3 is 16 amino acids long. The CDR3 loop is CATSEPDSASADTQYF.

The chain uses TRBV5-6 and TRBJ1-5; TCRdb designates TRBD1, a call that cannot be tested without DNA. There are 13 residues in the CDR3. Germline CDR1 SGHDT, CDR2 YYEEEE. This CDR3 is CASSPGVYQPQHF.

Judged by frequency, this clonotype is medium-sized. The chain combines TRBV19 with TRBJ1-5; TCRdb's D gene call, TRBD1, goes unchecked for lack of DNA. The CDR3 runs 15 residues. Germline CDR1 LNHDA, CDR2 SQIVND (reference sequence). Here the CDR3 reads CASGGGGLGNQPQHF.

This clonotype is medium-sized by frequency. This chain links TRBV5-4 with TRBJ2-1; TCRdb's D call, TRBD2, is unchecked because there is no DNA. CDR1 and CDR2 (germline): SGHNT, YYREEE (reference sequence). The CDR3 sequence is 16 residues long. The CDR3 loop reads CATQVYLAGGPDEQFF.

V usage is TRBV6-1 and J usage is TRBJ1-1; the D gene TCRdb calls, TRBD1, cannot be checked with no DNA. CDR1 and CDR2 (germline): MNHNS, SASEGT. CDR3 length: 13 residues. CDR3 residues: CASIGTMNTEAFF.

The rearrangement uses TRBV18 and TRBJ2-1; the D gene TCRdb calls, TRBD2, cannot be checked with no DNA. CDR1 and CDR2 from the germline V gene are KGHSH and LQKENI. The CDR3 spans 16 residues. The CDR3 here is CASSPALAGGHNEQFF.

This clonotype shows up as medium-sized by frequency. The J gene is TRBJ2-7, the V gene TRBV5-6. Germline values: CDR1 SGHDT, CDR2 YYEEEE. This CDR3 comprises 13 residues. The chain's CDR3 is CASSLKTPYEQYF. The complete variable domain, with remaining parts taken from reference TRBV5-6 and TRBJ2-7, reads DAGVTQSPTHLIKTRGQQVTLRCSPKSGHDTVSWYQQALGQGPQFIFQYYEEEERQRGNFPDRFSGHQFPNYSSELNVNALLLGDSALYLCASSLKTPYEQYFGPGTRLTVT.

This clonotype counts as medium-sized by frequency. J is TRBJ2-7 and V is TRBV19; there is no DNA to check the TCRdb D call of TRBD2. There are 14 residues in the CDR3. Per germline, CDR1 LNHDA and CDR2 SQIVND (reference sequence). This CDR3 reads CASALGPYTYEQYF.

J is TRBJ2-4 and V is TRBV18; absent DNA, TCRdb's TRBD1 call cannot be checked. The CDR3 runs 16 residues. The germline CDR1 and CDR2 sequences are KGHSH and LQKENI. The CDR3 region is CASSNDRVGAKNIQYF.

This chain uses TRBV5-4 with TRBJ2-5; TCRdb designates TRBD2, a call that cannot be tested without DNA. The CDR3 length is 15 residues. CDR1 and CDR2 (germline): SGHNT, YYREEE (reference sequence). CDR3 loop: CASSLGGGAEETQYF.

J is TRBJ2-3 and V is TRBV18; TCRdb reports TRBD1, a call that lacks DNA to check it against. Germline V gives CDR1 KGHSH, CDR2 LQKENI. CDR3 length equals 13 residues. The CDR3 protein is CASSPAGGNTQYF.

V gene TRBV7-6 combines with J gene TRBJ1-4. CDR3 size: 13 residues. Germline V gene data show CDR1 as SGHVS and CDR2 as FNYEAQ. The CDR3 sequence is CASSPRINEKLFF.

According to its frequency, this clonotype is medium-sized. The chain recombines TRBV15 with TRBJ2-3; TCRdb proposes TRBD2, but this gene call is untestable without DNA. The CDR3 runs to 16 residues. Germline values: CDR1 LNHNV, CDR2 YYDKDF (reference sequence). Here the CDR3 reads CATSRVAGGSTDTQYF.

The V gene is TRBV6-6, the J gene TRBJ2-3; TCRdb's D gene call, TRBD2, goes unchecked for lack of DNA. This CDR3 has 13 amino acids. CDR1 is MNHNY and CDR2 is SVGAGI in the germline V gene (reference sequence). The chain's CDR3 is CASYAGSTDTQYF.

The V call is TRBV20-1, the J call TRBJ2-3; without DNA, the TCRdb call of TRBD2 cannot be checked. The germline V gene encodes CDR1 DFQATT and CDR2 SNEGSKA (reference sequence). This CDR3 comprises 15 residues. CDR3 amino acids: CSARGLAGATDTQYF.

This clonotype is medium-sized by frequency. J is TRBJ1-1 and V is TRBV19. The germline V gene has CDR1 LNHDA and CDR2 SQIVND (reference sequence). This CDR3 spans 11 amino acids. This chain's CDR3 is CASSGYTEAFF. Full variable domain (rest looked up from reference TRBV19 and TRBJ1-1): DGGITQSPKYLFRKEGQNVTLSCEQNLNHDAMYWYRQDPGQGLRLIYYSQIVNDFQKGDIAEGYSVSREKKESFPLTVTSAQKNPTAFYLCASSGYTEAFFGQGTRLTVV.

In terms of frequency, this clonotype is medium-sized (0.01 to 0.1%). The chain combines TRBV29-1 with TRBJ2-6; TCRdb returns TRBD1, unconfirmable since there is no DNA. The CDR3 contains 14 residues. Looked up from germline, CDR1 is SQVTM and CDR2 is ANQGSEA. The CDR3 region is CSVLQGFGANVLTF.

This clonotype is called medium-sized based on its frequency. This chain links TRBV6-1 with TRBJ2-2. The CDR3 length is 14 residues. The germline V gene has CDR1 MNHNS and CDR2 SASEGT. CDR3 region: CASKTHLNTGELFF.

The chain recombines TRBV7-6 with TRBJ1-1. This CDR3 has 15 amino acids. Germline V gives CDR1 SGHVS, CDR2 FNYEAQ. The CDR3 region is CASSLSSTSWTEAFF.

J is TRBJ1-3 and V is TRBV5-6. CDR1 and CDR2 (germline): SGHDT, YYEEEE. CDR3 length equals 13 residues. This CDR3 is CASSFRSGNTIYF.